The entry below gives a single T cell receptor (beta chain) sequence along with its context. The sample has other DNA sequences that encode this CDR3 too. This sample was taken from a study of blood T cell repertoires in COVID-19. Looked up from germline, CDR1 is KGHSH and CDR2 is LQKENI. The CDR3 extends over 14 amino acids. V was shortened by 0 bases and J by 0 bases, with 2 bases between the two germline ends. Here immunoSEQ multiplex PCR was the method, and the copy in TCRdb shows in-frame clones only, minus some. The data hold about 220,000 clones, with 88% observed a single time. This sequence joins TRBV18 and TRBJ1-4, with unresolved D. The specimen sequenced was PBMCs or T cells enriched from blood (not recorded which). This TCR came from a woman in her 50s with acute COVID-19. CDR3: CASSPPATNEKLFF. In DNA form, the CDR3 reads TGTGCCAGCTCACCACCCGCAACTAATGAAAAACTGTTTTTT.